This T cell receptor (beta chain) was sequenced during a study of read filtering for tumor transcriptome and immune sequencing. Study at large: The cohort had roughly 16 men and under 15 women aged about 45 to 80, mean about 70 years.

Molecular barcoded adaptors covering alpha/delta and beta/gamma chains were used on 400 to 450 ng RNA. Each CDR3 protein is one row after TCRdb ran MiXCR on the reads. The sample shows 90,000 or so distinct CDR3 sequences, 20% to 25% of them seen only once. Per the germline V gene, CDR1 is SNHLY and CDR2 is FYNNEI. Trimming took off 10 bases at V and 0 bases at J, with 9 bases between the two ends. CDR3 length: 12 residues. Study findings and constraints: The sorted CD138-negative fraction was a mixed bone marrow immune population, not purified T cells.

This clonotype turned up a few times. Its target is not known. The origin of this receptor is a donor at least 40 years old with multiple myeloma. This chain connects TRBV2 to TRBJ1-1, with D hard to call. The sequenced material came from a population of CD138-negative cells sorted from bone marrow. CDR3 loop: CATFRMNTEAFF. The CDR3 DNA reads TGTGCCACGTTTAGGATGAACACTGAAGCTTTCTTT.